Detailed here is one T cell receptor (beta chain). Its specificity is not known. The data belong to a study of cytomegalovirus exposure and HLA in healthy donors. Amplification used 60 Vbeta primers and 13 Jbeta primers. The table came from immunoSEQ multiplex PCR; TCRdb's copy has only in-frame clones and leaves some out. The sample carries about 150,000 clones, approximately 80% recorded once. Those who donated were healthy bone marrow donors. Though probably carrying unrecorded immune exposures, donors were nominally healthy at sampling. Findings and limits, study-wide: Later analysis identified several of the most significant clusters that appeared linked to common viral pathogens.

The CDR3 contains 14 residues. Germline V gives CDR1 LNHNV, CDR2 YYDKDF (reference sequence). Unmatched junction bases numbered 4, after V lost 6 bases and J lost 0 bases. J is TRBJ1-2 and V is TRBV15, with 7 bases that match TRBD1. This TCR was recovered from a woman between 45 and 60 years old in good health and CMV-seropositive. Sequencing input: PBMCs. CDR3 amino acids: CATSGQETNYGYTF. The CDR3 DNA sequence: TGTGCCACCAGTGGACAGGAGACTAACTATGGCTACACCTTC.